A single sample is the source of the 20 T cell receptor beta chains below, sequenced in a study of early T cells in non-severe SARS-CoV-2 infection. MiXCR, applied by TCRdb to the 5' RACE reads, yields one record per CDR3 protein. The sample records some 66,000 distinct CDR3 sequences, roughly an eighth being singletons. Sequencing was performed on whole blood. The receptors here all came from an adult who was a healthcare worker with PCR-confirmed SARS-CoV-2 infection or an uninfected control (not recorded which).

At least ten counts were recorded for this clonotype. This rearrangement joins TRBV24-1 to TRBJ2-7; 13 positions agree with TRBD2. The CDR3 is made up of 18 amino acids. CDR1 KGHDR and CDR2 SFDVKD come from the germline V gene. V lost 4 bases to trimming and J lost 0 bases; unmatched junction nucleotides: 8. CDR3 protein: CATSDQTGTSGTSYEQYF. CDR3 sequence (DNA): TGTGCCACCAGTGACCAGACCGGGACTAGCGGGACCTCCTACGAGCAGTACTTC.

This clonotype was detected only a few times. The CDR3 DNA reads TGTGCCAGCAGTTTTCGGGGCGCGGATGGCTACACCTTC. It is translated as CASSFRGADGYTF. The genes are TRBV12-3 or TRBV12-4 and TRBJ1-2, with D perhaps TRBD1 (5 bases). V lost 3 bases and J 6 bases, leaving 11 bases between the germline ends. This CDR3 spans 13 amino acids.

This clonotype was recorded a few times. The V call is TRBV20-1, the J call TRBJ1-1, with TRBD1 as a possible D gene (5 bases). The germline CDR1 and CDR2 sequences are DFQATT and SNEGSKA (reference sequence). V lost 0 bases and J lost 3, with 14 bases in between. The CDR3 consists of 15 residues. The CDR3 reads CSARDPQLGHTEAFF. DNA of the CDR3: TGCAGTGCTAGAGATCCGCAGTTGGGGCACACTGAAGCTTTCTTT.

This clonotype was observed a handful of times. The rearrangement joins TRBV29-1 to TRBJ2-1, with D perhaps matching TRBD1 (6 bases). V lost 6 bases, J lost 2 bases, and 14 bases lay in between. This CDR3 has 14 amino acids. Looked up from germline, CDR1 is SQVTM and CDR2 is ANQGSEA. Here the CDR3 DNA reads TGCAGCGTCGCTAAACAGGGTGCCTACAATGAGCAGTTCTTC. This sequence encodes CSVAKQGAYNEQFF.

The chain combines TRBV20-1 with TRBJ2-5; D may be TRBD1 or TRBD2 (5 bases each). Germline loops: CDR1 DFQATT, CDR2 SNEGSKA (reference sequence). V lost 4 bases and J lost 5, with 11 bases in between. This CDR3 has 12 residues. The CDR3 loop is CSAKWGMETQYF. The CDR3 nucleotides are TGCAGTGCTAAATGGGGGATGGAGACCCAGTACTTC.

This clonotype was recorded many times. The chain combines TRBV5-1 with TRBJ1-1, with 8 bases that match TRBD1. Germline CDR1 and CDR2: SGHRS and YFSETQ. Trimming removed 3 bases from V and 5 bases from J; junction bases left unmatched: 6. There are 14 residues in the CDR3. The CDR3 reads CASSSTGDETEAFF. Here the CDR3 DNA reads TGCGCCAGCAGCTCGACAGGGGACGAGACTGAAGCTTTCTTT.

On this clonotype itself: A single base separates this from a much larger clone, so it may be a read error. This rearrangement joins TRBV10-3 to TRBJ2-1, with D perhaps given as TRBD1 or TRBD2 (5 bases each). Trimming shortened V by 2 bases and J by 6 bases, and 14 bases separated the two germline ends. The germline gives CDR1 ENHRY, CDR2 SYGVKD. CDR3 size: 15 residues. This CDR3 reads CAISEGQADPNEQFF. CDR3 nucleotide sequence: TGTGCCATCAGTGAGGGACAAGCGGATCCCAATGAGCAGTTCTTC.

In this sample, this clonotype turned up many times. This chain uses TRBV6-6 with TRBJ2-7, with a tentative D call TRBD2 (5 bases). Germline CDR1 MNHNY, CDR2 SVGAGI (reference sequence). The CDR3 runs 13 residues. V was trimmed by 6 bases and J by 0 bases, leaving 9 bases between them. CDR3 in amino acids: CASSRDYSYEQYF. CDR3 sequence (DNA): TGTGCCAGCAGCAGAGACTACTCCTACGAGCAGTACTTC.

This clonotype has ten or more counts. The V call is TRBV19, the J call TRBJ2-5; 8 bases match TRBD1. This CDR3 spans 12 amino acids. Per the germline V gene, CDR1 is LNHDA and CDR2 is SQIVND (reference sequence). With 9 bases clipped from V and 4 bases from J, the junction kept 4 bases outside the gene matches. The CDR3, as DNA: TGTGCCAGCGGAGACAGGGGAGAGACCCAGTACTTC. It encodes CASGDRGETQYF.

This clonotype has a count of ten or more. This chain uses TRBV6-4 with TRBJ2-3, with D perhaps matching TRBD1 (6 bases). The length of the CDR3 is 13 residues. Trimming shortened V by 3 bases and J by 4 bases, and 8 bases separated the two germline ends. Germline lookup yields CDR1 MRHNA and CDR2 SNTAGT. The CDR3 DNA sequence: TGTGCCAGCAGTGAGGGGGCGGCAGATACGCAGTATTTT. It codes for CASSEGAADTQYF.

This clonotype was observed many times. The chain employs TRBV10-3 and TRBJ1-1; D uncertain. The CDR3 is 14 residues long. V lost 3 bases, J lost 1 base, and 9 bases lay in between. Germline-derived CDR1 and CDR2 are ENHRY and SYGVKD. The CDR3 DNA reads as TGTGCCATCAGTGATTGGGGATCGAACACTGAAGCTTTCTTT. It yields the protein CAISDWGSNTEAFF.

Many counts were recorded for this clonotype. This chain joins TRBV30 and TRBJ1-1, with D uncertain. Germline V CDR1 and CDR2: GTSNPN, SVGIG (reference sequence). The V end was cut by 3 bases, the J end by 3 bases, with 20 bases between. The CDR3 runs 16 residues. The CDR3 sequence is CAWRAGLGGPYTEAFF. CDR3 nucleotides: TGTGCCTGGAGAGCAGGCCTTGGTGGGCCTTACACTGAAGCTTTCTTT.

This clonotype was seen a few times. The genes are TRBV28 and TRBJ1-1, with D unresolved. Germline lookup yields CDR1 MDHEN and CDR2 SYDVKM. The CDR3 is made up of 11 amino acids. V dropped 7 bases and J dropped 3 bases, with 6 bases sitting between them. CDR3 sequence: CASTFYTEAFF. In DNA form, the CDR3 reads TGTGCCAGCACGTTCTACACTGAAGCTTTCTTT.

This clonotype occurred a few times. CDR3 DNA: TGTGCCAGTAGTCCGCTCGACAGGGGAAGCAATCAGCCCCAGCATTTT. Translated: CASSPLDRGSNQPQHF. The V gene is TRBV19, the J gene TRBJ1-5; 8 positions match TRBD1. The CDR3 sequence is 16 residues long. Germline lookup yields CDR1 LNHDA and CDR2 SQIVND (reference sequence). V was clipped by 5 bases and J by 1 base; unmatched bases: 7.

The J gene is TRBJ1-2, the V gene TRBV29-1; 8 nucleotides line up with TRBD1. The germline V gene has CDR1 SQVTM and CDR2 ANQGSEA. The junction had 4 bases not matched to a gene; V was cut back by 1 base and J by 3 bases. This CDR3 comprises 14 residues. The CDR3 DNA reads TGCAGCGTTGAAGTCACGGACAGGGACTATGGCTACACCTTC. Translating it yields CSVEVTDRDYGYTF.

The chain has TRBV24-1 and TRBJ2-1; the D call may be TRBD1 or TRBD2 (5 bases each). The length of the CDR3 is 16 residues. The germline CDR1 and CDR2 sequences are KGHDR and SFDVKD. Trimming cost V 2 bases and J 2 bases, with 12 bases left between them. CDR3 DNA: TGTGCCACCAGTGATTCCGGGGCCCTTCCCTACAATGAGCAGTTCTTC. This sequence encodes CATSDSGALPYNEQFF.

This chain links TRBV19 with TRBJ1-1, with no clear D. Germline V gives CDR1 LNHDA, CDR2 SQIVND (reference sequence). The V end lost 7 bases, the J end lost 5 bases, and 14 bases lay between the germline ends. The CDR3 runs 13 residues. The CDR3 coding sequence is TGTGCCAGTACTCCCGTGGTGGGGACTGAAGCTTTCTTT. It specifies CASTPVVGTEAFF.

This clonotype was seen many times. The rearrangement uses TRBV7-8 and TRBJ1-2, with TRBD1 as a possible D gene (6 bases). V lost 4 bases and J 4 bases, leaving 16 bases between the germline ends. Germline V CDR1 and CDR2: SGHVS, FQNEAQ. The length of the CDR3 is 15 residues. The CDR3 protein is CASSSQQGRLYGYTF. The CDR3 nucleotides read TGTGCCAGCAGCTCTCAACAGGGCCGCCTCTATGGCTACACCTTC.

This clonotype showed up many times. The chain recombines TRBV4-2 with TRBJ2-1, with 9 positions matching TRBD2. Germline CDR1 LGHNA, CDR2 YNFKEQ. J was trimmed by 8 bases and V by 1 base; bases with no gene match: 6. The CDR3 loop spans 15 amino acids. The CDR3 nucleotides are TGTGCCAGCAGCCAAGCCGGGACTAGCTCATATGAGCAGTTCTTC. Translated, it gives CASSQAGTSSYEQFF.

The chain links TRBV12-3 or TRBV12-4 to TRBJ1-2, with D tentatively TRBD1 (5 bases). This CDR3 is built from 12 residues. V lost 3 bases to trimming and J lost 8 bases, with 10 bases between them. The CDR3 region has the DNA TGTGCCAGCAGTTTGGGGCCACGGGGCTACACCTTC. This sequence encodes CASSLGPRGYTF.